A selection of T cell receptor beta chains follows, all from one sample in a study of blood T cell repertoires in COVID-19. Only in-frame clones appear in the TCRdb table, and some are missing; sequencing was by immunoSEQ multiplex PCR. The top ten hold about a tenth of the sample, which has almost 100,000 clones, around nine tenths seen once. Source material: peripheral blood. The receptor source for this set is a man aged 45-65 years with acute or convalescent COVID-19. Both conserved end residues are part of each CDR3. Each record gives: D gene, clone size, V gene, J gene, CDR3 DNA, CDR3 protein. A D gene is named only where the DNA matches it firmly. Not every row has a clone size; where given, it reads once, few, many or a size class.

TRBD1	-	TRBV5-1	TRBJ2-7	TGCGCCAGCAGCTTGAGTCAGGGGGCTAACGAGCAGTACTTC	CASSLSQGANEQYF
TRBD2	-	TRBV5-1	TRBJ2-7	TGCGCCAGCAGCCTACGACTAGCGGGAGGGCCGGGGGAGCAGTACTTC	CASSLRLAGGPGEQYF
-	-	TRBV30	TRBJ2-2	TGTGCCTGGAGTGGTCTTGCCGGGGCGAACACCGGGGAGCTGTTTTTT	CAWSGLAGANTGELFF
TRBD1	-	TRBV3-1/TRBV3-2	TRBJ1-1	TGTGCCAGCAGCCAAGACAAGGGGGCTTGGGACACTGAAGCTTTCTTT	CASSQDKGAWDTEAFF
-	-	TRBV21-1	TRBJ2-7	TGTGCCAGCAGCAAGTATAGGACTAGCGTGGACTACGAGCAGTACTTC	CASSKYRTSVDYEQYF
TRBD2	few	TRBV7-2	TRBJ2-5	TGTGCCAGCAGTCGGACTAGCGGGAAGGGCGGAGAGACCCAGTACTTC	CASSRTSGKGGETQYF
TRBD1	-	TRBV7-2	TRBJ2-7	TGTGCCAGCAGCACGCGACAGGGGCACTCCTACGAGCAGTACTTC	CASSTRQGHSYEQYF
TRBD1	-	TRBV6-4	TRBJ1-2	TGTGCCAGCAAGACAGGGGAGAAGTTTGGCTACACCTTC	CASKTGEKFGYTF
TRBD2	-	TRBV11-2	TRBJ2-7	TGTGCCAGCAGCCCCCCGGGACTAGCGGGAAACTACGAGCAGTACTTC	CASSPPGLAGNYEQYF
TRBD2	-	TRBV7-3	TRBJ2-5	TGTGCCAGCAGCTCAGGACTAGCGGGAGGGCCAGAGACCCAGTACTTC	CASSSGLAGGPETQYF
-	-	TRBV6-6	TRBJ2-3	TGTGCCAGCATTATCGGGACTGGCGGCGGTACGCAGTATTTT	CASIIGTGGGTQYF